The rows below give T cell receptor beta chains drawn from one sample of a study of CD8+ T cells in alopecia areata. Here immunoSEQ multiplex PCR was the method, and the copy in TCRdb shows in-frame clones only, minus some. The sample shows more than 200,000 clones, around three fifths of them seen only once. Sequencing was performed on CD4+ T cells sorted from blood, taken at week 4, from a patient treated with tofacitinib. Receptors were obtained from a human donor with alopecia areata. The conserved cysteine and the conserved F or W are not part of the CDR3 here. The order of the fields is V gene, clone size, CDR3 protein. A row's size may be missing; if present it is once, few, many or a size class.

>TRBV4-3|few
ASSQDHQGAGSPLH
>TRBV4-2|NA
ASSQDSTLYGYT
>TRBV2|few
ASSRGLAGDTQY
>TRBV19|NA
AAALGGNTEAF
>TRBV29-1|NA
SVVGLGGPYEQY
>TRBV7-9|NA
ASSPGDLGASADTQY
>TRBV7-2|NA
ASRHRVSTDTQY
>TRBV4-1|few
ASSPTGLATNEKLF
>TRBV2|NA
ASSVGDDYGYT
>TRBV20-1|NA
SARVGGELF
>TRBV19|NA
ASSVDANQPQH
>TRBV5-7|NA
ASSLWDGQY
>TRBV5-1|NA
ASSRTGTEAF
>TRBV19|few
ASSTGDPQRPTEAF
>TRBV5-1|NA
ASSSRTGGAGYT
>TRBV11-2|NA
ASSSRRATQY
>TRBV2|few
ASSEEGSSGGDIQY
>TRBV29-1|NA
SVEGTSYEQY
>TRBV6-7|NA
ASSAGPDQETQY
>TRBV4-3|few
ASSLGTAAKNIQY
>TRBV20-1|NA
SAKDYNEQF